This entry lists 24 T cell receptor beta chains sequenced from one sample in a study of beta chain features in type 1 diabetes. Reverse transcribing all isolated RNA meant expressed TCRB transcripts were sequenced. Profiled with immunoSEQ multiplex PCR; TCRdb holds only in-frame clones, not every one. The sample holds under 950,000 clones, roughly a sixth seen once. Sequenced: naive CD4+ T cells from blood. These receptors were collected from a woman aged 18-29 years in good health.

The chain links TRBV19 to TRBJ2-1; 13 bases align to TRBD2. The germline V gene encodes CDR1 LNHDA and CDR2 SQIVND (reference sequence). The CDR3 totals 16 residues. Trimming removed 4 bases from V and 8 bases from J; junction bases left unmatched: 8. CDR3 sequence: CASSKAGTSGIYEQFF. CDR3 DNA: TGTGCCAGTAGTAAAGCCGGGACTAGCGGGATCTATGAGCAGTTCTTC.

This clone was found a few times. This rearrangement joins TRBV19 to TRBJ2-2; D is undetermined. The CDR3 is 11 amino acids. Trimming removed 7 bases from V and 6 bases from J, with 6 bases in between. Germline V gene lookup returns CDR1 LNHDA and CDR2 SQIVND (reference sequence). DNA of the CDR3: TGTGCCAGTATGTGGGCCGGGGAGCTGTTTTTT. Translated: CASMWAGELFF.

The chain carries TRBV6-1 and TRBJ2-7, with D unclear. Germline assignment: CDR1 MNHNS and CDR2 SASEGT. There are 15 residues in the CDR3. V lost 0 bases and J 0 bases, leaving 9 bases between the germline ends. CDR3 region: CASSEAPRSSYEQYF. The CDR3 nucleotides are TGTGCCAGCAGTGAAGCGCCGAGGAGCTCCTACGAGCAGTACTTC.

This clone was seen a few times. The chain combines TRBV7-3 with TRBJ1-1, with a tentative D call TRBD1 (5 bases). The CDR3 extends over 14 amino acids. V lost 4 bases and J 5 bases, leaving 14 bases between the germline ends. The germline V gene has CDR1 SGHTA and CDR2 FQGTGA. CDR3 coding DNA: TGTGCCAGCAGCTATGACAGCCTGAGTACTGAAGCTTTCTTT. This gives the protein CASSYDSLSTEAFF.

The chain links TRBV4-3 to TRBJ2-1; D is unresolved. Germline values: CDR1 LGHNA, CDR2 YSLEER. CDR3 length equals 18 residues. Trimming removed 0 bases from V and 4 bases from J, with 19 bases in between. CDR3 loop: CASSQDVGGPPVYNEQFF. DNA for the CDR3: TGCGCCAGCAGCCAAGATGTTGGCGGTCCCCCGGTATACAATGAGCAGTTCTTC.

This clone has only a few counts. The rearrangement joins TRBV5-6 to TRBJ2-7; no clear D gene. This CDR3 has 12 amino acids. The germline gives CDR1 SGHDT, CDR2 YYEEEE. Trimming took off 2 bases at V and 5 bases at J, with 8 bases between the two ends. The CDR3 sequence: CASSFVPHEQYF. CDR3 coding DNA: TGTGCCAGCAGCTTCGTCCCACACGAGCAGTACTTC.

The chain couples TRBV5-1 to TRBJ2-3; D might be TRBD1 (6 bases). The CDR3 covers 15 residues. The germline V and J ends were trimmed by 3 bases and 5 bases, with 16 bases remaining between them. The V gene's germline CDR1 is SGHRS and CDR2 YFSETQ. The CDR3 bases are TGCGCCAGCAGCTCGGACAGCACGGGTATAGATACGCAGTATTTT. Encoded protein: CASSSDSTGIDTQYF. The full variable domain, in which reference TRBV5-1 and TRBJ2-3 provide the parts outside the CDR3, is KAGVTQTPRYLIKTRGQQVTLSCSPISGHRSVSWYQQTPGQGLQFLFEYFSETQRNKGNFPGRFSGRQFSNSRSEMNVSTLELGDSALYLCASSSDSTGIDTQYFGPGTRLTVL.

The V call is TRBV6-5, the J call TRBJ1-2; D possibly corresponds to TRBD1 (5 bases). In germline, CDR1 is MNHEY, CDR2 SVGAGI. V gave up 2 bases and J gave up 4 bases, with 14 bases separating them. This CDR3 has 15 residues. CDR3 residues: CASSYGGQGSYGYTF. CDR3 nucleotide sequence: TGTGCCAGCAGTTACGGCGGCCAGGGCTCCTATGGCTACACCTTC.

This clone was counted between two and nine times. The chain employs TRBV29-1 and TRBJ1-1, with 7 bases that match TRBD1. CDR3 length: 12 residues. Looked up from germline, CDR1 is SQVTM and CDR2 is ANQGSEA. After removal of 7 bases from V and 1 base from J, the junction contained 3 bases not matched to a gene. Here the CDR3 DNA reads TGCAGCGGACGGACAGGGAACACTGAAGCTTTCTTT. It codes for CSGRTGNTEAFF.

This clone was observed a few times. V gene TRBV13 combines with J gene TRBJ2-1, with 7 bases fitting TRBD1. V was clipped by 4 bases and J by 4 bases; unmatched bases: 10. The CDR3 contains 16 residues. Germline loops: CDR1 PRHDT, CDR2 FYEKMQ (reference sequence). The CDR3 sequence is CASSSPDRAGYNEQFF. As DNA, the CDR3 is TGTGCCAGCAGCTCACCTGACAGGGCCGGTTACAATGAGCAGTTCTTC.

The V gene is TRBV29-1, the J gene TRBJ2-1, with TRBD1 identical over 7 bases. CDR3 length equals 15 residues. V was clipped by 4 bases and J by 7 bases; unmatched bases: 13. Germline V gene data show CDR1 as SQVTM and CDR2 as ANQGSEA. DNA of the CDR3: TGCAGCGTTGGATATTCGGGACAGTCAGGGAATGAGCAGTTCTTC. Protein: CSVGYSGQSGNEQFF.

This clone was seen a few times. The chain links TRBV2 to TRBJ2-1, with 11 bases matching TRBD1. CDR3 length: 15 amino acids. Germline loops: CDR1 SNHLY, CDR2 FYNNEI. V shed 5 bases, J shed 9 bases, and the junction held 9 bases outside the gene matches. The CDR3 sequence: CASSRDRGGLGEQFF. CDR3 coding DNA: TGTGCCAGCAGTCGGGACAGGGGGGGTCTGGGTGAGCAGTTCTTC.

The sample holds a few counts of this clone. The chain joins TRBV7-2 to TRBJ1-4, with D hard to call. V was pared by 4 bases and J by 6 bases, with 15 bases between. The germline gives CDR1 SGHTA, CDR2 FQGNSA. The CDR3 sequence is 15 residues long. The CDR3 nucleotides are TGTGCCAGCAGCTCGTCAGTAAGGATGGATGAAAAACTGTTTTTT. Amino acids: CASSSSVRMDEKLFF.

The chain uses TRBV21-1 and TRBJ1-5. TRBV21-1 is a pseudogene segment. The CDR3 totals 14 residues. This chain's CDR3 is CASSKAGWEQPQHF. The CDR3, as DNA: TGTGCCAGCAGCAAAGCGGGGTGGGAACAGCCCCAGCATTTT.

The rearrangement uses TRBV25-1 and TRBJ2-3; D is ambiguous. The V gene's germline CDR1 is MGHDK and CDR2 SYGVNS. The CDR3 sequence is 12 residues long. The CDR3 sequence: CACSSSTDTQYF. Written as DNA, the CDR3 is TGTGCATGCAGTTCTAGCACAGATACGCAGTATTTT.

Only a few counts were recorded for this clone. V and J are TRBV19 and TRBJ2-2; 8 positions agree with TRBD1. The CDR3 contains 14 residues. Germline CDR1 LNHDA, CDR2 SQIVND (reference sequence). Germline trimming cut 5 bases from V and 3 bases from J; bases unmatched to any gene: 2. The CDR3: CASSAQGDTGELFF. DNA for the CDR3: TGTGCCAGTAGTGCACAGGGGGACACCGGGGAGCTGTTTTTT.

This clone was observed a handful of times. This chain uses TRBV2 with TRBJ2-5, with 8 bases identical to TRBD2. Germline lookup yields CDR1 SNHLY and CDR2 FYNNEI. This CDR3 comprises 14 residues. The trim removed 10 bases at V and 1 base at J, leaving 8 bases unmatched. CDR3 DNA sequence: TGTGCCACGCGGGAGCGGGAGCTCCAAGAGACCCAGTACTTC. Its protein product is CATRERELQETQYF.

The chain links TRBV9 to TRBJ1-2, with D perhaps matching TRBD1 (6 bases). V lost 6 bases to trimming and J lost 0 bases, with 18 bases between them. Germline CDR1 is SGDLS and CDR2 is YYNGEE. This CDR3 has 16 amino acids. CDR3 DNA: TGTGCCAGCACACCTCTTGGGACAACCGCTAACTATGGCTACACCTTC. It yields the protein CASTPLGTTANYGYTF.

The chain joins TRBV10-3 to TRBJ2-3; unclear D gene. This CDR3 has 16 amino acids. Trimming stripped 4 bases from V and 0 bases from J, with 14 bases between. Germline V gene lookup returns CDR1 ENHRY and CDR2 SYGVKD. The CDR3 is CAISVSWIFSTDTQYF. CDR3 nucleotide sequence: TGTGCCATCAGTGTATCATGGATATTTAGCACAGATACGCAGTATTTT.

V and J are TRBV19 and TRBJ2-7; either TRBD1 or TRBD2 may fit D (5 bases each). Trimming removed 6 bases at V and 2 bases at J, with 11 bases between. CDR3 size: 13 residues. Germline CDR1 and CDR2: LNHDA and SQIVND (reference sequence). CDR3: CASSPGAAYEQYF. The CDR3 nucleotides read TGTGCCAGTAGCCCCGGGGCGGCCTACGAGCAGTACTTC.

V gene TRBV4-3 combines with J gene TRBJ2-7; possible D gene TRBD1, 5 bases. CDR3 size: 17 residues. The germline CDR1 and CDR2 sequences are LGHNA and YSLEER. The germline V and J ends were trimmed by 0 bases and 1 base, with 16 bases remaining between them. The chain's CDR3 is CASSQETGSLRSYEQYF. Here the CDR3 DNA reads TGCGCCAGCAGCCAAGAAACAGGCTCATTGAGGTCCTACGAGCAGTACTTC.

This chain joins TRBV7-2 and TRBJ1-6; 7 nucleotides match TRBD1. The ends lost 3 bases at V and 5 bases at J; junction bases unmatched: 4. The germline V gene encodes CDR1 SGHTA and CDR2 FQGNSA. This CDR3 spans 15 amino acids. The CDR3 is CASSLWDSDNSPLHF. CDR3 DNA sequence: TGTGCCAGCAGCTTGTGGGACAGCGATAATTCACCCCTCCACTTT.

This sequence joins TRBV7-9 and TRBJ1-2, with D perhaps TRBD1 (6 bases). This CDR3 has 16 residues. The germline gives CDR1 SEHNR, CDR2 FQNEAQ (reference sequence). V lost 4 bases, J lost 2 bases, and 17 bases lay in between. The CDR3 is CASSSSPDRQNYGYTF. CDR3 DNA sequence: TGTGCCAGCAGCTCATCCCCCGACAGGCAAAACTATGGCTACACCTTC.

For the CDR3, the DNA is TGCGCCAGCAGCTTGATCGAAGGGAGCTCCTACAATGAGCAGTTCTTC. Encoded protein: CASSLIEGSSYNEQFF. This rearrangement joins TRBV5-1 to TRBJ2-1; maybe TRBD2 (5 bases). V shed 1 base and J shed 0 bases, with 11 bases lying between them. The CDR3 loop spans 16 amino acids. CDR1 and CDR2 from the germline V gene are SGHRS and YFSETQ.